This T cell receptor beta chain was profiled in a study of T cell responses to AZD1222 COVID-19 vaccine. Germline V gives CDR1 SGHTA, CDR2 FQGTGA. The junction had 14 bases not matched to a gene; V was cut back by 5 bases and J by 8 bases. This CDR3 is built from 15 residues. Here immunoSEQ multiplex PCR was the method, and the copy in TCRdb shows in-frame clones only, minus some. The sample holds fewer than 110,000 clones, 90% seen once. The V call is TRBV7-3, the J call TRBJ1-2; TRBD1 matches at 7 bases. The receptor was derived from an adult in good health. Material: peripheral blood, obtained on day 0 of AZD1222 vaccination. The CDR3 loop reads CASSLNPGTDLGYTF. CDR3 bases: TGTGCCAGCAGCCTCAACCCCGGGACAGATCTCGGCTACACCTTC.